The T cell receptor (beta chain) described here comes from a study of human T cells and chemical hapten exposure. The germline gives CDR1 GTSNPN, CDR2 SVGIG (reference sequence). This CDR3 is 18 amino acids long. V lost 0 bases and J lost 4; bases outside the gene matches: 12. TCRdb independently ran MiXCR on the RACE reads; one entry per CDR3 protein. The sample has 150,000 to 200,000 distinct CDR3 sequences; 14% are singletons. This clonotype was counted a few times. Time point indicated: patch test 1, 2 weeks after DPC sensitization. Treatment described: therapeutic diphenylcyclopropenone sensitization with weekly scalp DPC. RNA extraction used unfractionated whole blood as the source of total RNA.

The specimen was whole blood, collected in connection with sensitization to the hapten diphenylcyclopropenone (DPC). This TCR came from a woman in her twenties or thirties with alopecia areata. Some clones in this sample may be carry-over from other donors' samples. This sequence joins TRBV30 and TRBJ1-6, with 7 bases fitting TRBD1. CDR3 nucleotide sequence: TGTGCCTGGAGTGTACAGCCGACAGGGAGATTTTATAATTCACCCCTCCACTTT. Amino acids: CAWSVQPTGRFYNSPLHF.